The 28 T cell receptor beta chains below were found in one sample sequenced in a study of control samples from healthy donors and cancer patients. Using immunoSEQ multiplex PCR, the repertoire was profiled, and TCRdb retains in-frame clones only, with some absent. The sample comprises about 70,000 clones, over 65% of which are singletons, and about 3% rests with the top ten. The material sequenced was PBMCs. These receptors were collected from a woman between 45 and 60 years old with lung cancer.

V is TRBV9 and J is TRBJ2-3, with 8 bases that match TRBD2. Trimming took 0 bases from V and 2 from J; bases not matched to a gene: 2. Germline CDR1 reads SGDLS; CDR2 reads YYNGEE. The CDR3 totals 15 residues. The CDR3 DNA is TGTGCCAGCAGCGTAGGAGCGGGGGTCACAGATACGCAGTATTTT. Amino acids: CASSVGAGVTDTQYF.

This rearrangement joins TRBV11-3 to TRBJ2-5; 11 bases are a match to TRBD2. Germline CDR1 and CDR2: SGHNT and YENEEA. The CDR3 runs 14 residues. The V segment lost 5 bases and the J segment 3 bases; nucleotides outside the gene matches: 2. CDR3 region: CASSLLAGEETQYF. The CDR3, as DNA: TGTGCCAGCAGCCTACTAGCGGGGGAAGAGACCCAGTACTTC.

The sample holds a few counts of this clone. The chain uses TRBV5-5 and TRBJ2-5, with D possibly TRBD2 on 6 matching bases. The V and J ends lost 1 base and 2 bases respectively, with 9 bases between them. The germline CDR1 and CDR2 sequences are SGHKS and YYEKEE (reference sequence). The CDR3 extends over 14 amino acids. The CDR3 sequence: CASSLYGGQETQYF. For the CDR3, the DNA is TGTGCCAGCAGCTTGTACGGGGGTCAAGAGACCCAGTACTTC. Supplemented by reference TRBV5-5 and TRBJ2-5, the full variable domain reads DAGVTQSPTHLIKTRGQQVTLRCSPISGHKSVSWYQQVLGQGPQFIFQYYEKEERGRGNFPDRFSARQFPNYSSELNVNALLLGDSALYLCASSLYGGQETQYFGPGTRLLVL.

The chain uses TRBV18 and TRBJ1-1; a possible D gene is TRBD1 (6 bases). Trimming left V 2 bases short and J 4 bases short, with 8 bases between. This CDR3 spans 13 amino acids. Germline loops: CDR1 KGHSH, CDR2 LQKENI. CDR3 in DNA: TGTGCCAGCTCACCATACAGGGCCACTGAAGCTTTCTTT. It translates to CASSPYRATEAFF.

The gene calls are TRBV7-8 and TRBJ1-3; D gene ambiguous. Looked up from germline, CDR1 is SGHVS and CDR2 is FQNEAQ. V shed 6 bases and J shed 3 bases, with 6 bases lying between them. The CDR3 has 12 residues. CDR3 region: CASSSHGNTIYF. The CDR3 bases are TGTGCCAGCAGTTCCCATGGAAACACCATATATTTT.

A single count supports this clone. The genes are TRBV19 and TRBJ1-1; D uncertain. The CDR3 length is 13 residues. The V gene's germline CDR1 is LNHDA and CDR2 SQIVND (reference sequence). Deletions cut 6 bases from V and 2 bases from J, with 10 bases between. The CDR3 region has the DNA TGTGCCAGTAGAAGAGAGGTAAACACTGAAGCTTTCTTT. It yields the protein CASRREVNTEAFF.

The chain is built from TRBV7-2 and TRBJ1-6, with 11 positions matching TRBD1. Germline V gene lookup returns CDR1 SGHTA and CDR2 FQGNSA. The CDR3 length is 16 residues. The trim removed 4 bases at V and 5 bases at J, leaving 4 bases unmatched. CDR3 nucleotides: TGTGCCAGCAGCTATGGACAGGGGGCGAATAATTCACCCCTCCACTTT. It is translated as CASSYGQGANNSPLHF. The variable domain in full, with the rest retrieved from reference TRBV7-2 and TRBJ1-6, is GAGVSQSPSNKVTEKGKDVELRCDPISGHTALYWYRQSLGQGLEFLIYFQGNSAPDKSGLPSDRFSAERTGGSVSTLTIQRTQQEDSAVYLCASSYGQGANNSPLHFGNGTRLTVT.

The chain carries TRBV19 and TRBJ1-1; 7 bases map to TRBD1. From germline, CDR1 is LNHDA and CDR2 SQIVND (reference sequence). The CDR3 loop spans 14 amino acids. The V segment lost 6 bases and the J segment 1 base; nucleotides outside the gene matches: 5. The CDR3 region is CASRTGVQNTEAFF. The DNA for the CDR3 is TGTGCCAGTAGAACAGGGGTGCAGAACACTGAAGCTTTCTTT. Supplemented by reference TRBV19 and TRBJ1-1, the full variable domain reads DGGITQSPKYLFRKEGQNVTLSCEQNLNHDAMYWYRQDPGQGLRLIYYSQIVNDFQKGDIAEGYSVSREKKESFPLTVTSAQKNPTAFYLCASRTGVQNTEAFFGQGTRLTVV.

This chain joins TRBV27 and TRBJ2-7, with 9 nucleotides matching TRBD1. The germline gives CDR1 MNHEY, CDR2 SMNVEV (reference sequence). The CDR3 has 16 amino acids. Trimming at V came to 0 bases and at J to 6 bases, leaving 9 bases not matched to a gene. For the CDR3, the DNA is TGTGCCAGCAGTTTATCCTCCGGGACAGGGCCTGGCGAGCAGTACTTC. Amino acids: CASSLSSGTGPGEQYF.

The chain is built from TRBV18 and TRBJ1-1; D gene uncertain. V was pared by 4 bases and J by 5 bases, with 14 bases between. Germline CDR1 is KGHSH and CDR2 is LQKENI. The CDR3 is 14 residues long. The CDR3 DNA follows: TGTGCCAGCTCACTGGGCCCTCGGAAAACTGAAGCTTTCTTT. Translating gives CASSLGPRKTEAFF.

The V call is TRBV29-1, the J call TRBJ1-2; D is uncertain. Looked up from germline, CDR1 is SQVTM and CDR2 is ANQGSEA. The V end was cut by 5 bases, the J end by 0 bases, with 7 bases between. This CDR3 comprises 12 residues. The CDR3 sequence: CSVLTANYGYTF. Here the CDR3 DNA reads TGCAGCGTTCTGACCGCTAACTATGGCTACACCTTC.

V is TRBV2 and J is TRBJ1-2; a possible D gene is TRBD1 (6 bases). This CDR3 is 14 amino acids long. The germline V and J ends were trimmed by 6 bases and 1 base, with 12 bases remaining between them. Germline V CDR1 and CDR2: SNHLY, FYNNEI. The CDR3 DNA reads TGTGCCAGCAGCTCAGGGGAGTTTAACTATGGCTACACCTTC. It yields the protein CASSSGEFNYGYTF.

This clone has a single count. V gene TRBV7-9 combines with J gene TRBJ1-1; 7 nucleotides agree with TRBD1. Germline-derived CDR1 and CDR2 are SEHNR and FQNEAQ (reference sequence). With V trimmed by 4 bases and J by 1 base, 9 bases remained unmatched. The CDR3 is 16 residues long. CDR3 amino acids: CASSSPSTGRNTEAFF. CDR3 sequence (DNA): TGTGCCAGCAGCTCCCCCTCGACAGGGAGGAACACTGAAGCTTTCTTT.

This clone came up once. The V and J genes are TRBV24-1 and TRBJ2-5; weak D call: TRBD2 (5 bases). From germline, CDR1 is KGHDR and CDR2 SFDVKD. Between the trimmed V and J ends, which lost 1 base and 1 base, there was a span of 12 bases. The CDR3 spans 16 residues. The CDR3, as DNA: TGTGCCACCAGTGATTTTACCGGGGATGGCCAAGAGACCCAGTACTTC. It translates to CATSDFTGDGQETQYF.

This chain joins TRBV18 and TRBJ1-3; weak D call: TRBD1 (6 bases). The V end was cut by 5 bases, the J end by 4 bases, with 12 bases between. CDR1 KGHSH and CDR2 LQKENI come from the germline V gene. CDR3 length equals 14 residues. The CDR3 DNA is TGTGCCAGCTCAAGGAACAGGGACGGAAACACCATATATTTT. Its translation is CASSRNRDGNTIYF.

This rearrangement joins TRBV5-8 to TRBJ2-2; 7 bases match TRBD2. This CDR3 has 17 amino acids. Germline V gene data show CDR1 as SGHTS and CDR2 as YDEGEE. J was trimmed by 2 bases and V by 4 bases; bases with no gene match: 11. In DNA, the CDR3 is TGTGCCAGCAGCAAGTACCAGGGAGGGGCAAACACCGGGGAGCTGTTTTTT. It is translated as CASSKYQGGANTGELFF.

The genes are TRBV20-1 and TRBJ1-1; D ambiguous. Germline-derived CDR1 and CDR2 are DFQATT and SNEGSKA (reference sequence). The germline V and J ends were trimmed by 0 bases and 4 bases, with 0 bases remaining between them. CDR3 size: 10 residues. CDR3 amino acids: CSARDTEAFF. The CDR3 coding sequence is TGCAGTGCTAGAGACACTGAAGCTTTCTTT.

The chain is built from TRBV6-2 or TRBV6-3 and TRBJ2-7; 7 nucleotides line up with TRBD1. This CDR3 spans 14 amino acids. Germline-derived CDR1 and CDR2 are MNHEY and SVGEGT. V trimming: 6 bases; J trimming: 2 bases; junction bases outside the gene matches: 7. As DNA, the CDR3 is TGTGCCAGCAGCCGACAGGGTGGGCCCTACGAGCAGTACTTC. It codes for CASSRQGGPYEQYF.

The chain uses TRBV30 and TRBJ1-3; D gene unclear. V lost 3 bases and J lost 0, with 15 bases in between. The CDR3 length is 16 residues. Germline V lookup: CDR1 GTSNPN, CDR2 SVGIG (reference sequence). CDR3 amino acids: CAWRPPDGPSGNTIYF. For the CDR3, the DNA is TGTGCCTGGAGACCCCCGGACGGTCCCTCTGGAAACACCATATATTTT.

In nucleotides, the CDR3 is TGTGCCAGCAGTGACCGTTGGACAGGGGATCCCCTCCACTTT. The encoded protein is CASSDRWTGDPLHF. V is TRBV6-1 and J is TRBJ1-6; 9 nucleotides agree with TRBD1. The germline gives CDR1 MNHNS, CDR2 SASEGT. With 3 bases clipped from V and 13 bases from J, the junction kept 7 bases outside the gene matches. The CDR3 has 14 residues.

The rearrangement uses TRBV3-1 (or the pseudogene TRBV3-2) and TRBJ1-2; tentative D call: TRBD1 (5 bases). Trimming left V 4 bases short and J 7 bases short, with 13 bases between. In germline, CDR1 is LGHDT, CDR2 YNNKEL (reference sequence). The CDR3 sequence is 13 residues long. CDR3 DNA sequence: TGTGCCAGCAGCCTTTCAGGGTCGAGTGGCTACACCTTC. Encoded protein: CASSLSGSSGYTF.

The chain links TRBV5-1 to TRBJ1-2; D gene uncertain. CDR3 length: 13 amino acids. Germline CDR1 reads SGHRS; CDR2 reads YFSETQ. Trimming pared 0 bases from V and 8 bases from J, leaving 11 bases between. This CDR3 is CASSLDGISGYTF. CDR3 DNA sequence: TGCGCCAGCAGCTTGGATGGGATTAGCGGCTACACCTTC.

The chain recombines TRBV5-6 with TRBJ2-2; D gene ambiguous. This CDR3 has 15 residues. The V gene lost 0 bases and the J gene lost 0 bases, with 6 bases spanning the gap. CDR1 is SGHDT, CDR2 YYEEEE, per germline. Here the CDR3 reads CASSLGPSNTGELFF. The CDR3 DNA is TGTGCCAGCAGCTTGGGTCCGTCGAACACCGGGGAGCTGTTTTTT.

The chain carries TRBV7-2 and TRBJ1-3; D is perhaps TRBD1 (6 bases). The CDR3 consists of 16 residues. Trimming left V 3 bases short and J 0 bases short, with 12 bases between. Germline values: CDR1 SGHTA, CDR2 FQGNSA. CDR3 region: CASSFGQPLSGNTIYF. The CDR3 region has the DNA TGTGCCAGCAGCTTTGGACAGCCGCTCTCTGGAAACACCATATATTTT.

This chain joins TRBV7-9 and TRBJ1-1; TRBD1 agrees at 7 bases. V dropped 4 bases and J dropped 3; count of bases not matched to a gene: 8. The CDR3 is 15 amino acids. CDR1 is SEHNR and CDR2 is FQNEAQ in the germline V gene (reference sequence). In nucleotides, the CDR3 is TGTGCCAGCAGCTCGCGACAGGGATTCGACACTGAAGCTTTCTTT. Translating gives CASSSRQGFDTEAFF.

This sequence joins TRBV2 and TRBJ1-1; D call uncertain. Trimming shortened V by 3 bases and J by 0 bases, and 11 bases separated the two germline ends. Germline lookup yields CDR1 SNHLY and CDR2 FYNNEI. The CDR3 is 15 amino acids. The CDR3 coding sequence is TGTGCCAGCAGTGATAGGCCCCTCATGAACACTGAAGCTTTCTTT. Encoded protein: CASSDRPLMNTEAFF. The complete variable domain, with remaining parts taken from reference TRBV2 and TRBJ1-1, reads EPEVTQTPSHQVTQMGQEVILRCVPISNHLYFYWYRQILGQKVEFLVSFYNNEISEKSEIFDDQFSVERPDGSNFTLKIRSTKLEDSAMYFCASSDRPLMNTEAFFGQGTRLTVV.

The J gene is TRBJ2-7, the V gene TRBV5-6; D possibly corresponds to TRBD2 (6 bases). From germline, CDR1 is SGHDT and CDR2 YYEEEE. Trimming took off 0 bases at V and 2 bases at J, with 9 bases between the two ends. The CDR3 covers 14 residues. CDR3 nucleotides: TGTGCCAGCAGCTTGGGGACGGGGGCCTACGAGCAGTACTTC. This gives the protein CASSLGTGAYEQYF.

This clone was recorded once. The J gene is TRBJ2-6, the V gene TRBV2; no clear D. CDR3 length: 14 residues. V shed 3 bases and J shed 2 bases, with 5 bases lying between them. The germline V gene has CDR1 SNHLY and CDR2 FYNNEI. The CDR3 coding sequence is TGTGCCAGCAGTGAGATTACTGGGGCCAACGTCCTGACTTTC. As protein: CASSEITGANVLTF.